This T cell receptor beta chain was documented in a study of blood T cell repertoires in COVID-19. About the study: T cells, B-cell-depleted T cells, or PBMCs supplied cDNA or gDNA.

V lost 5 bases to trimming and J lost 4 bases; unmatched junction nucleotides: 4. CDR3 size: 14 residues. The germline CDR1 and CDR2 sequences are SGHTA and FQGTGA. This clone has just a few counts. The table came from immunoSEQ multiplex PCR; TCRdb's copy has only in-frame clones and leaves some out. The sample has a few hundred thousand clones; about 90% are singletons. This chain uses TRBV7-3 with TRBJ2-1; 8 bases are a match to TRBD1. This clonotype originated in a man aged 18 to 30 with COVID-19, enrolled during active disease. Sequencing was carried out using peripheral blood. CDR3 DNA sequence: TGTGCCAGCAGCCCGGGACAGGAATACAATGAGCAGTTCTTC. Amino acids: CASSPGQEYNEQFF.